The sequence of this TCR beta chain was determined in a study of T cells in Graves' hyperthyroidism and ophthalmopathy. TCR beta CDR3 sequences were amplified from RNA transcripts. The HTBI set primed first-round TCR CDR3 RT-PCR. TCRdb reprocessed the multiplex PCR reads with MiXCR, giving one entry per CDR3 protein. Among nearly 750,000 distinct CDR3 sequences listed, approximately 40% were seen once. CDR3 length: 15 residues. The V gene's germline CDR1 is ENHRY and CDR2 SYGVKD. The V end was cut by 3 bases, the J end by 0 bases, with 11 bases between. Clinical symptoms, serum thyroxine, TRAb, thyroid ultrasound and orbital computed tomography informed diagnoses.

The receptor was isolated from a woman aged 40 to 50 with Graves' hyperthyroidism. The source material was blood. The genes are TRBV10-3 and TRBJ1-1, with D perhaps TRBD1 (6 bases). CDR3 bases: TGTGCCATCAGTGACCCTGGGACATTGAACACTGAAGCTTTCTTT. Residues: CAISDPGTLNTEAFF.